Following are 8 T cell receptor beta chains from one sample sequenced in a study of shared clonotypes between healthy human individuals. Assay: immunoSEQ multiplex PCR; the TCRdb copy retains only in-frame clones and omits some. The sample shows more than 450,000 clones, roughly 78% of them seen only once. The sequencing input was PBMCs. The receptors derive from a woman in her forties in good health. Some clones in this sample may be carry-over from other donors' samples.

The chain joins TRBV19 to TRBJ2-5, with a weak D call TRBD1 (5 bases). The CDR3 covers 13 residues. Trimming removed 4 bases at V and 2 bases at J, with 8 bases between. The germline CDR1 and CDR2 sequences are LNHDA and SQIVND (reference sequence). The CDR3, as DNA: TGTGCCAGTAGTACGGACATACAAGAGACCCAGTACTTC. This gives the protein CASSTDIQETQYF.

The chain uses TRBV28 and TRBJ1-2; 11 bases fit TRBD1. Trimming at V came to 7 bases and at J to 5 bases, leaving 3 bases not matched to a gene. The germline CDR1 and CDR2 sequences are MDHEN and SYDVKM. The length of the CDR3 is 13 residues. The CDR3 DNA follows: TGTGCCAGCAAGGACAGGGGGCAGTATGGCTACACCTTC. Translation gives CASKDRGQYGYTF.

A single count supports this clone. The chain joins TRBV6-5 to TRBJ2-1; the D gene is possibly TRBD1 (6 bases). Germline loops: CDR1 MNHEY, CDR2 SVGAGI. V lost 4 bases to trimming and J lost 0 bases, with 10 bases between them. The CDR3 totals 15 residues. Here the CDR3 DNA reads TGTGCCAGCAGTTTTGGACAGCTCTCCTACAATGAGCAGTTCTTC. Its protein product is CASSFGQLSYNEQFF.

The chain uses TRBV5-1 and TRBJ1-4, with D possibly being TRBD1 (6 bases). The CDR3 has 16 residues. Germline CDR1 is SGHRS and CDR2 is YFSETQ. Between the trimmed V and J ends, which lost 3 bases and 5 bases, there was a span of 17 bases. The CDR3: CASSSWAGQSNEKLFF. CDR3 DNA: TGCGCCAGCAGCTCGTGGGCCGGACAGTCCAATGAAAAACTGTTTTTT.

The CDR3 reads CASNPTGVGSEQYF. The CDR3 DNA sequence: TGTGCCAGCAACCCCACAGGGGTGGGCTCCGAGCAGTACTTC. The J gene is TRBJ2-7, the V gene TRBV6-1, with TRBD1 matching over 7 bases. The germline CDR1 and CDR2 sequences are MNHNS and SASEGT. The CDR3 totals 14 residues. The ends lost 7 bases at V and 6 bases at J; junction bases unmatched: 12.

The V call is TRBV11-2, the J call TRBJ2-1; D not certain. The CDR3 runs to 14 residues. Germline V gives CDR1 SGHAT, CDR2 FQNNGV. V was shortened by 0 bases and J by 7 bases, with 10 bases between the two germline ends. CDR3 sequence reads: CASSLDGPRNEQFF. The CDR3 DNA sequence: TGTGCCAGCAGCTTAGACGGCCCACGAAATGAGCAGTTCTTC.

This clone was found once. The J gene is TRBJ2-7, the V gene TRBV28; D not certain. The V gene's germline CDR1 is MDHEN and CDR2 SYDVKM. CDR3 length equals 12 residues. V lost 5 bases and J lost 3, with 8 bases in between. CDR3 protein: CASSIGVYEQYF. CDR3 coding DNA: TGTGCCAGCAGTATAGGCGTCTACGAGCAGTACTTC.

The chain combines TRBV10-2 with TRBJ2-7, with 10 bases that match TRBD2. Losses at the gene ends were 4 bases for V and 6 bases for J; bases not matched to a gene: 9. This CDR3 is built from 15 residues. CDR1 WSHSY and CDR2 SAAADI come from the germline V gene. CDR3 loop: CASSVSGVAGGEQYF. CDR3 bases: TGCGCCAGCAGTGTGTCCGGGGTAGCGGGAGGCGAGCAGTACTTC.